The 18 T cell receptor beta chains reported below all come from one sample, sequenced in a study of blood T cell repertoires in COVID-19. Method: immunoSEQ multiplex PCR; TCRdb's copy keeps in-frame clones and lacks some. Counted here are about 110,000 clones, about 85% occurring once; the ten biggest clones make up approximately 1.5%. Sequencing used peripheral blood. These TCRs come from a man in his fifties with acute or convalescent COVID-19.

There are a few counts of this clone. This rearrangement joins TRBV10-3 to TRBJ1-2, with 9 positions matching TRBD1. Germline trimming cut 4 bases from V and 7 bases from J; bases unmatched to any gene: 7. The germline V gene encodes CDR1 ENHRY and CDR2 SYGVKD. This CDR3 region has 14 residues. CDR3 residues: CAISGRDRVGGYTF. The DNA for the CDR3 is TGTGCCATCAGTGGCCGGGACAGGGTGGGTGGCTACACCTTC.

The genes are TRBV3-1 (or the pseudogene TRBV3-2) and TRBJ1-6; D unresolved. CDR3 length equals 15 residues. Germline V CDR1 and CDR2: LGHDT, YNNKEL (reference sequence). The V and J ends lost 4 bases and 8 bases respectively, with 15 bases between them. The CDR3 region is CASSPTRVEDSPLHF. Written as DNA, the CDR3 is TGTGCCAGCAGCCCCACGCGGGTCGAGGATTCACCCCTCCACTTT.

The chain uses TRBV20-1 and TRBJ1-2, with 7 bases lining up with TRBD1. Germline values: CDR1 DFQATT, CDR2 SNEGSKA (reference sequence). The CDR3 contains 11 residues. V trimming: 5 bases; J trimming: 8 bases; junction bases outside the gene matches: 5. The CDR3 sequence: CSAGTVGGYTF. The CDR3 DNA reads TGCAGTGCTGGGACAGTGGGGGGCTACACCTTC.

The genes are TRBV5-6 and TRBJ2-1; TRBD2 agrees at 10 bases. The germline V gene encodes CDR1 SGHDT and CDR2 YYEEEE. The J segment lost 6 bases and the V segment lost 2 bases, leaving 5 bases of the junction unmatched. The CDR3 is made up of 15 amino acids. In nucleotides, the CDR3 is TGTGCCAGCAGCTTTATCGAGCGGGGGGGCAATGAGCAGTTCTTC. This translates into CASSFIERGGNEQFF.

The CDR3, as DNA: TGTGCCAGCAGTGAATTGGGAGACAGGGGGCTTGGCTATGGCTACACCTTC. Translated, it gives CASSELGDRGLGYGYTF. V usage is TRBV25-1 and J usage is TRBJ1-2, with TRBD1 matching 10 bases. The germline V gene has CDR1 MGHDK and CDR2 SYGVNS. Trimming took 1 base from V and 4 from J; bases not matched to a gene: 9. CDR3 length: 17 amino acids.

This clone was detected only once. The chain combines TRBV5-1 with TRBJ1-1; TRBD1 matches 10 bases. The CDR3 consists of 16 residues. The V segment lost 2 bases and the J segment 6 bases; nucleotides outside the gene matches: 10. From germline, CDR1 is SGHRS and CDR2 YFSETQ. CDR3 coding DNA: TGCGCCAGCAGCTTAGCCTTGGGACAGGGGACCTCTGAAGCTTTCTTT. This gives the protein CASSLALGQGTSEAFF.

The V call is TRBV27, the J call TRBJ1-5; 8 bases fit TRBD1. This CDR3 spans 16 amino acids. Trimming cost V 5 bases and J 3 bases; bases outside gene matches: 9. Per germline, CDR1 MNHEY and CDR2 SMNVEV (reference sequence). The CDR3 loop is CASSQGQGFSNQPQHF. CDR3 nucleotides: TGTGCCAGCAGTCAAGGACAGGGCTTTTCCAATCAGCCCCAGCATTTT.

The count of this clone is one. The chain carries TRBV28 and TRBJ2-6; tentative D call: TRBD2 (5 bases). V lost 8 bases and J 0 bases, leaving 17 bases between the germline ends. The CDR3 extends over 17 amino acids. Germline CDR1 is MDHEN and CDR2 is SYDVKM. The CDR3 DNA reads TGTGCCAGCCGTCCGGGCGGGTTATACTCTGGGGCCAACGTCCTGACTTTC. Its translation is CASRPGGLYSGANVLTF.

Only one count was recorded for this clone. The chain joins TRBV9 to TRBJ1-4; D is possibly TRBD1 (6 bases). Between the trimmed V and J ends, which lost 4 bases and 8 bases, there was a span of 12 bases. CDR1 and CDR2 from the germline V gene are SGDLS and YYNGEE. The CDR3 runs 13 residues. The DNA of the CDR3 is TGTGCCAGCAGCCCCGCAGGGGTCGAAAAACTGTTTTTT. Amino acids: CASSPAGVEKLFF.

The rearrangement links TRBV2 to TRBJ1-1; D might be TRBD1 (5 bases). This CDR3 is 14 amino acids long. The V gene's germline CDR1 is SNHLY and CDR2 FYNNEI. Trimming shortened V by 4 bases and J by 3 bases, and 12 bases separated the two germline ends. CDR3 in amino acids: CASSALGVDTEAFF. CDR3 bases: TGTGCCAGCAGTGCTTTAGGGGTGGACACTGAAGCTTTCTTT. Full variable domain (rest looked up from reference TRBV2 and TRBJ1-1): EPEVTQTPSHQVTQMGQEVILRCVPISNHLYFYWYRQILGQKVEFLVSFYNNEISEKSEIFDDQFSVERPDGSNFTLKIRSTKLEDSAMYFCASSALGVDTEAFFGQGTRLTVV.

The V and J genes are TRBV4-1 and TRBJ2-7; D perhaps matches TRBD2 (5 bases). Germline V gene data show CDR1 as MGHRA and CDR2 as YSYEKL. V gave up 0 bases and J gave up 2 bases, with 14 bases separating them. This CDR3 contains 16 residues. CDR3 in DNA: TGCGCCAGCAGCCAAGACGAAGCCAGCGGAGCCTACGAGCAGTACTTC. Its translation is CASSQDEASGAYEQYF.

The genes are TRBV21-1 and TRBJ2-7; the D call of TRBD2 is as the table states it, not checked on the DNA. TRBV21-1 is a listed pseudogene. The CDR3 contains 12 residues. In nucleotides, the CDR3 is TGTGCCAGCAGCACTGTTTCGTACGAGCAGTACTTC. Encoded protein: CASSTVSYEQYF.

V usage is TRBV19 and J usage is TRBJ1-2; D is possibly TRBD1 (6 bases). Germline CDR1 reads LNHDA; CDR2 reads SQIVND (reference sequence). This CDR3 is built from 16 residues. Trimming stripped 9 bases from V and 6 bases from J, with 26 bases between. The CDR3 protein is CASQRGGALFSDGYTF. The CDR3 region has the DNA TGTGCCAGCCAAAGGGGGGGGGCTCTCTTCAGTGATGGCTACACCTTC.

The rearrangement links TRBV3-1 (or the pseudogene TRBV3-2) to TRBJ2-3; the D gene is possibly TRBD2 (7 bases). V lost 4 bases, J lost 2 bases, and 22 bases lay in between. Germline V CDR1 and CDR2: LGHDT, YNNKEL (reference sequence). This CDR3 region has 18 residues. The CDR3 DNA reads as TGTGCCAGCAGCCTGGGACCTGGAGGGGGGGGTTTCACAGATACGCAGTATTTT. Its translation: CASSLGPGGGGFTDTQYF.

The rearrangement uses TRBV21-1 and TRBJ2-7; TRBD1, the table's D call, lacks a check against the DNA. TRBV21-1 is a known pseudogene. The CDR3 spans 14 residues. The CDR3 is CASSKGDNSYEQYF. The CDR3 DNA sequence: TGTGCCAGCAGCAAAGGCGACAACTCCTACGAGCAGTACTTC.

This clone occurred a few times. V and J are TRBV6-5 and TRBJ1-1; a possible D gene is TRBD1 (5 bases). With 4 bases removed from V and 4 bases from J, the gap between germline ends came to 13 bases. The CDR3 extends over 14 amino acids. Per the germline V gene, CDR1 is MNHEY and CDR2 is SVGAGI. The DNA for the CDR3 is TGTGCCAGCAGTTTTGCCTCGGGGGGCACTGAAGCTTTCTTT. Translated: CASSFASGGTEAFF.

J is TRBJ1-1 and V is TRBV5-1, with D tentatively TRBD1 (5 bases). CDR3 size: 14 residues. V was clipped by 7 bases and J by 0 bases, with 13 bases between them. Germline V gene data show CDR1 as SGHRS and CDR2 as YFSETQ. The CDR3 nucleotides are TGCGCCAGCGGTCTACAGGATCTGAACACTGAAGCTTTCTTT. The encoded protein is CASGLQDLNTEAFF.

The chain has TRBV5-1 and TRBJ1-2; 7 bases agree with TRBD1. The junction had 9 bases not matched to a gene; V was cut back by 1 base and J by 6 bases. The CDR3 covers 15 residues. Germline V gene data show CDR1 as SGHRS and CDR2 as YFSETQ. CDR3 in DNA: TGCGCCAGCAGCTTGTTACAGGGGAGTGAGAATGGCTACACCTTC. Translating it yields CASSLLQGSENGYTF.